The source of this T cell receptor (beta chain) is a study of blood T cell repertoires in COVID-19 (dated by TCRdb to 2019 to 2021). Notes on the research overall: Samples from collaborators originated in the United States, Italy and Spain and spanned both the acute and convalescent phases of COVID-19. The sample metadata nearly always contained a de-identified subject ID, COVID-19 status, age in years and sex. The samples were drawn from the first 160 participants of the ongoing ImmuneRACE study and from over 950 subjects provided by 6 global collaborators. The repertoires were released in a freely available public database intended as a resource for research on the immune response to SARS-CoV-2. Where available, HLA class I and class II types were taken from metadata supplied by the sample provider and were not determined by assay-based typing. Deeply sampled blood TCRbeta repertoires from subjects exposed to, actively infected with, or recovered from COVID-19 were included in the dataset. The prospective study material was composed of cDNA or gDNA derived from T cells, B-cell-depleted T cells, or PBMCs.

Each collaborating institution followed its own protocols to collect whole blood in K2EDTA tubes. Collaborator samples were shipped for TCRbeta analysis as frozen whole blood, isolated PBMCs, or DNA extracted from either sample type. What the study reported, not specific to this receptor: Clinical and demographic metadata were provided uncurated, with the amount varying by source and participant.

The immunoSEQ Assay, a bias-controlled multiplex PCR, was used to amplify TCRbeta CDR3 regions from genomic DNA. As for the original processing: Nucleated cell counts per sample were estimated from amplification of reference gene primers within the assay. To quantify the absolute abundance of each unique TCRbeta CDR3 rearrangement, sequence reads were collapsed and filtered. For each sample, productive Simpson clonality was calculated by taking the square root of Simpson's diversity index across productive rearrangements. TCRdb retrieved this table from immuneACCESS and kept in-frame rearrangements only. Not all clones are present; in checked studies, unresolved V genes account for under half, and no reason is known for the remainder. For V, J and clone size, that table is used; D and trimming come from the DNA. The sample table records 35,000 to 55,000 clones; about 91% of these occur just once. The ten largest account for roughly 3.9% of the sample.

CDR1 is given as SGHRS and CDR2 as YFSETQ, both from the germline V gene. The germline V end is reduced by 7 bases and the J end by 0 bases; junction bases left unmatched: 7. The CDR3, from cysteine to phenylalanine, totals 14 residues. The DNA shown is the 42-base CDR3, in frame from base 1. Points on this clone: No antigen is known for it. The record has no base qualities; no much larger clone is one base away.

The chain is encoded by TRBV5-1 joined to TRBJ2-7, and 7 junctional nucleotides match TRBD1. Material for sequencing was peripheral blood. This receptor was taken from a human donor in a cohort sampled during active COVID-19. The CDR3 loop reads CASRGQYSSYEQYF. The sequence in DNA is TGCGCCAGCCGGGGACAGTATAGCTCCTACGAGCAGTACTTC. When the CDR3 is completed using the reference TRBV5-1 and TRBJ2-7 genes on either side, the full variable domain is KAGVTQTPRYLIKTRGQQVTLSCSPISGHRSVSWYQQTPGQGLQFLFEYFSETQRNKGNFPGRFSGRQFSNSRSEMNVSTLELGDSALYLCASRGQYSSYEQYFGPGTRLTVT.